This TCR beta chain was sequenced in a study of cytomegalovirus exposure and HLA in healthy donors. Primers: 60 Vbeta forward and 13 Jbeta reverse. The repertoire was sequenced with immunoSEQ multiplex PCR; TCRdb's copy has only in-frame clones and lacks some. The sample includes 200,000 to 250,000 clones, around 64% of them seen just once. A word on this clone: The target antigen is unknown.

General observations from the study: No immune exposure information besides CMV serostatus was available. Productive rates of about 90% or about 30% were seen for most TCR beta V segments in an earlier analysis. In a later analysis, several top co-occurrence clusters appeared linked to parvovirus B19, influenza, CMV and Epstein-Barr virus.

The ends lost 3 bases at V and 1 base at J; junction bases unmatched: 1. This CDR3 is 15 amino acids long. CDR1 is SEHNR, CDR2 FQNEAQ, per germline (reference sequence). The V and J genes are TRBV7-9 and TRBJ2-2, with 8 bases fitting TRBD2. The receptor comes from a man aged 35-49 years in good health and CMV-seropositive. Sequencing used PBMCs. CDR3: CASSFSGVNTGELFF. CDR3 sequence (DNA): TGTGCCAGCAGCTTTAGCGGGGTGAACACCGGGGAGCTGTTTTTT. Looking up the rest from reference TRBV7-9 and TRBJ2-2 gives the full variable domain: DTGVSQNPRHKITKRGQNVTFRCDPISEHNRLYWYRQTLGQGPEFLTYFQNEAQLEKSRLLSDRFSAERPKGSFSTLEIQRTEQGDSAMYLCASSFSGVNTGELFFGEGSRLTVL.